The next 8 T cell receptor beta chains were all read from a single sample in a study of metastatic and nonmetastatic thyroid tumors. TCRdb ran MiXCR on the PCR reads. The sample has around 89,000 clones, just under 15% seen once. Until they underwent thyroid surgery, no patient had received any treatment. Material for sequencing was blood. All receptors derive from a female donor with papillary thyroid cancer or a benign thyroid nodule (not recorded which). Some clones in this sample may be carry-over from other donors' samples.

This clone was picked up many times. The V gene is TRBV3-1, the J gene TRBJ2-1, with TRBD2 identical over 8 bases. Trimming removed 0 bases from V and 8 bases from J; junction bases left unmatched: 12. CDR1 is LGHDT and CDR2 is YNNKEL in the germline V gene (reference sequence). There are 17 residues in the CDR3. The CDR3 reads CASSQDLTGGPLDEQFF. CDR3 sequence (DNA): TGTGCCAGCAGCCAAGATCTAACGGGGGGGCCGTTGGATGAGCAGTTCTTC.

The chain links TRBV11-2 to TRBJ2-3; 9 positions match TRBD1. Germline CDR1 and CDR2: SGHAT and FQNNGV. The V gene end was trimmed by 5 bases and the J gene end by 5 bases; junction bases not matched to a gene: 8. The CDR3 loop spans 15 amino acids. CDR3 nucleotides: TGTGCCAGCAGCCCGACAGGGGGGGCTAAAGATACGCAGTATTTT. Protein product: CASSPTGGAKDTQYF.

This clone was counted ten times or more. The rearrangement links TRBV7-3 to TRBJ2-2; a possible D gene is TRBD1 (6 bases). V lost 2 bases and J lost 2, with 9 bases in between. Germline lookup yields CDR1 SGHTA and CDR2 FQGTGA. This CDR3 has 15 amino acids. CDR3 amino acids: CASSLGQPNTGELFF. CDR3 DNA sequence: TGTGCCAGCAGCTTAGGACAGCCTAACACCGGGGAGCTGTTTTTT. Together with reference TRBV7-3 and TRBJ2-2, the CDR3 gives the full variable domain: GAGVSQTPSNKVTEKGKYVELRCDPISGHTALYWYRQSLGQGPEFLIYFQGTGAADDSGLPNDRFFAVRPEGSVSTLKIQRTERGDSAVYLCASSLGQPNTGELFFGEGSRLTVL.

This clone has ten or more counts. This chain connects TRBV19 to TRBJ1-5; D uncertain. With 3 bases removed from V and 0 bases from J, the gap between germline ends came to 9 bases. The CDR3 totals 15 residues. CDR1 and CDR2 (germline): LNHDA, SQIVND (reference sequence). The CDR3 is CASSIGQVSNQPQHF. DNA for the CDR3: TGTGCCAGTAGTATCGGGCAGGTTAGCAATCAGCCCCAGCATTTT. The complete variable domain, with remaining parts taken from reference TRBV19 and TRBJ1-5, reads DGGITQSPKYLFRKEGQNVTLSCEQNLNHDAMYWYRQDPGQGLRLIYYSQIVNDFQKGDIAEGYSVSREKKESFPLTVTSAQKNPTAFYLCASSIGQVSNQPQHFGDGTRLSIL.

This clone was counted many times. CDR3 bases: TGCGCCAGCATCCCGGACCAGCCCCAGCATTTT. This gives the protein CASIPDQPQHF. This chain joins TRBV5-1 and TRBJ1-5, with D unclear. CDR1 is SGHRS, CDR2 YFSETQ, per germline. Deletions cut 6 bases from V and 7 bases from J, with 8 bases between. The CDR3 runs to 11 residues.

Only a few counts were recorded for this clone. The chain uses TRBV28 and TRBJ1-1, with D perhaps matching TRBD1 (5 bases). Trimming pared 6 bases from V and 4 bases from J, leaving 24 bases between. This CDR3 has 17 amino acids. Germline CDR1 and CDR2: MDHEN and SYDVKM. Written as DNA, the CDR3 is TGTGCCAGCAGCAACCTTCTCGGGGCGAGGGTTGTCACTGAAGCTTTCTTT. It translates to CASSNLLGARVVTEAFF.

In this sample, this clone turned up many times. This chain uses TRBV11-1 with TRBJ1-3; unclear D gene. Germline lookup yields CDR1 SGHAT and CDR2 FQDESV (reference sequence). V was trimmed by 6 bases and J by 0 bases, leaving 15 bases between them. The CDR3 has 16 amino acids. CDR3 sequence reads: CASSPTSAISGNTIYF. CDR3 bases: TGTGCCAGCAGTCCGACCTCGGCGATCTCTGGAAACACCATATATTTT.

This clone was found a few times. The genes are TRBV6-5 and TRBJ2-6, with no clear D. Germline-derived CDR1 and CDR2 are MNHEY and SVGAGI. Trimming took 2 bases from V and 0 from J, leaving 5 bases between them. This CDR3 has 15 amino acids. CDR3 amino acids: CASSYEYSGANVLTF. CDR3 DNA: TGTGCCAGCAGTTACGAGTACTCTGGGGCCAACGTCCTGACTTTC.